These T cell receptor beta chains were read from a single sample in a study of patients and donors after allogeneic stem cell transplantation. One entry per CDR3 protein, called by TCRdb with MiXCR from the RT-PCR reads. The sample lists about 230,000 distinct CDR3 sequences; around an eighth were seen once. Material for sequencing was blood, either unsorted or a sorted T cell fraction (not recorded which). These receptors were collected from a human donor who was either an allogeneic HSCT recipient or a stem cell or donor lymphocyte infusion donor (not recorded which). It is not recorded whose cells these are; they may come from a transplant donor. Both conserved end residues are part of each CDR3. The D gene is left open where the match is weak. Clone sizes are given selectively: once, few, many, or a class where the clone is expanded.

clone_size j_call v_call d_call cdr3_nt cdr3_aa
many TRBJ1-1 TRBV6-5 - TGTGCCAGCAGTTACCGAAAGACAGGGAACACTGAAGCTTTCTTT CASSYRKTGNTEAFF
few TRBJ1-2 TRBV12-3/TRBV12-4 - TGTGCCAGCAGTGGCAGGGGAGGCTATGGCTACACCTTC CASSGRGGYGYTF
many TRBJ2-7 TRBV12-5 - TGTGCTAGTGTTCACATCCCTCGCTACGAGCAGTACTTC CASVHIPRYEQYF
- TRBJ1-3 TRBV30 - TGTGCCTGGGGACAGTCGGGCACCATATATTTT CAWGQSGTIYF
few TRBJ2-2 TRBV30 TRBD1 TGTGCCTGCCCCTCCGAGACAGGGGTCACCGGGGAGCTGTTTTTT CACPSETGVTGELFF
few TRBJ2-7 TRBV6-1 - TGTGCCAGCAGTCCTTTGGGGGCCTACGAGCAGTACTTC CASSPLGAYEQYF
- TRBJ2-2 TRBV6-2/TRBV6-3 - TGTGCCAGCAGTTACACCTTGTCCAACGGGGAGCTGTTTTTT CASSYTLSNGELFF
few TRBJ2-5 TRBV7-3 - TGTGCCAGCAGCCCAGTTGGGGGGAAAGAGACCCAGTACTTC CASSPVGGKETQYF
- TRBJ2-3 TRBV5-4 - TGTGCCAGCAGCGACCGGGACCGCCTCGCAGATACGCAGTATTTT CASSDRDRLADTQYF
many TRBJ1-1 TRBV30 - TGTGCCTGGAGTGTATTGAAGGGCAGGCGGGGACTAGAAGCTTTCTTT CAWSVLKGRRGLEAFF
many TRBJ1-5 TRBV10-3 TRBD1 TGTGCCATCAGTGAATCAGGGGGACGCGCCAATTTGCCCCAGCATTTT CAISESGGRANLPQHF
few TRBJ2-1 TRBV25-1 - TGTGCCAGCAGTGACGGGTTGGGGACATACAATGAGCAGTTCTTC CASSDGLGTYNEQFF
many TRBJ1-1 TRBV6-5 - TGTGCCAGCAGTTACTCCACAGGGCAGAACACTGAAGCTTTCTTT CASSYSTGQNTEAFF
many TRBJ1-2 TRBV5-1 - TGCGCCAGCCGCTCAATCACAGGGCCTCGCGGCTACACCTTC CASRSITGPRGYTF
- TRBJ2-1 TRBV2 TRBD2 TGTGCCAGCAGAGCGGGGAGCGGCTCCTACAATGAGCAGTTCTTC CASRAGSGSYNEQFF
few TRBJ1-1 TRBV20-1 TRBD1 TGCAGTGCTAGTCAGGGGGCTCCCCCTAACACTGAAGCTTTCTTT CSASQGAPPNTEAFF
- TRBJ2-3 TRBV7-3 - TGTGCCAGCAGCTACAAGCAACAGGGGACTAGCACAGATACGCAGTATTTT CASSYKQQGTSTDTQYF
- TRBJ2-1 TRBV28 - TGTGCCACCAGCAGTGTTCCTGTCCCCTACAATGAGCAGTTCTTC CATSSVPVPYNEQFF
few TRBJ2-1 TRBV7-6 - TGTGCCAGCAGCACCGCGGGGTATAATGAGCAGTTCTTC CASSTAGYNEQFF
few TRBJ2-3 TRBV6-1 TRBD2 TGTGCCAGCAGTGAAATGACTAGCGGCACAGATACGCAGTATTTT CASSEMTSGTDTQYF
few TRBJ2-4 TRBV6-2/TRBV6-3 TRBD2 TGTGCCAGCAGTCGAGCAGGCGGGGGTGAAAACATTCAGTACTTC CASSRAGGGENIQYF
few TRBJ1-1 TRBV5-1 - TGCGCCAGCAGCTTGGCAGGGTCGAACACTGAAGCTTTCTTT CASSLAGSNTEAFF
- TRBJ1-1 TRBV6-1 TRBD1 TGTGCCAGCAGTGAAGCGCGGGGGGCAGGGGGGCTCCAGAACACTGAAGCTTTCTTT CASSEARGAGGLQNTEAFF
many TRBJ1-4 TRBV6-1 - TGTGCCAGCAGTCTCAGGCGCGTTGGTGAAAAACTGTTTTTT CASSLRRVGEKLFF
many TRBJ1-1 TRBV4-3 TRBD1 TGCGCCAGCAGCCAAGTATTGGGACAGGGGGCCCCTATGGGGGCTTTCTTT CASSQVLGQGAPMGAFF
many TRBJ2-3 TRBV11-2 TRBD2 TGTGCCAGCAGCTTAGATAGCGGGGGGGGCGATACGCAGTATTTT CASSLDSGGGDTQYF
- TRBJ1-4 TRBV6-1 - TGTGCCAGCAGTGAAGCGTCGGCAACAACTAATGAAAAACTGTTTTTT CASSEASATTNEKLFF
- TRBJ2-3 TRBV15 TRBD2 TGTGCCACCAGCAGAGATTGGAGCGGGGGGGCCGGGGATACGCAGTATTTT CATSRDWSGGAGDTQYF
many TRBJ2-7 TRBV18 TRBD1 TGTGCCAGCTCACCCCCGGGACAGATTACCAACGAGCAGTACTTC CASSPPGQITNEQYF